What follows is one TCR beta chain and its context. The antigen is unknown. This entry comes from a study of cytomegalovirus exposure and HLA in healthy donors. General study findings and limits: The classifier was said to identify cytomegalovirus status with high specificity and sensitivity. The listing of roughly 160 TCR beta chains classed them as cytomegalovirus-associated.

Germline lookup yields CDR1 MRHNA and CDR2 SNTAGT. The CDR3 is 13 residues long. V was pared by 3 bases and J by 7 bases, with 9 bases between. The assay was immunoSEQ multiplex PCR, and TCRdb's table has in-frame clones only and misses some. The table has under 250,000 clones, about 89% seen once. These donors were members of the roughly 110-subject validation cohort, a group separate from the roughly 670-subject first cohort. Sequencing used PBMCs. This clonotype was sampled from a woman under 30 in good health and CMV-seronegative. V is TRBV6-4 and J is TRBJ2-2, with D uncertain. In DNA, the CDR3 is TGTGCCAGCAGTGAACTCCCCCTCGGGGAGCTGTTTTTT. It encodes CASSELPLGELFF.